This T cell receptor beta chain was obtained from a study of T-cell reconstitution after alpha-beta-depleted transplantation in children. The table lists this clonotype with a few counts. Its matching antigen is unknown. This CDR3 region has 17 residues. Germline V lookup: CDR1 MDHEN, CDR2 SYDVKM. V dropped 4 bases and J dropped 11; count of bases not matched to a gene: 17. Construction of the TCRbeta library involved unique molecular identifiers. MiXCR, applied by TCRdb to the PCR reads, yields one record per CDR3 protein. Of hundreds of thousands of distinct CDR3 sequences listed, roughly 13% were seen once; the top ten hold about 2.2%. Regarding the study as a whole: In some patients, recipient T cells and intrathymic progenitors surviving conditioning explained high day-60 diversity. Reported findings indicate that, about two months after transplant, alpha-beta T cells came from several hundred expanded clones, which were derived from non-depleted graft cells. It was newly produced T cells that mostly accounted for T-cell counts and diversity one year after transplant.

This sequence was found in a male patient between 10 and 17 years old who had a stem cell transplant for acute myeloid leukemia, so the T cells may come from the graft donor. The chain employs TRBV28 and TRBJ2-3, with 11 nucleotides matching TRBD2. The source material was PBMCs, mostly from graft donor cells, sampled 360 days after TCRalphabeta/CD19-depleted stem cell transplant. The CDR3: CASSSRVTSGARIRQYF. CDR3 DNA: TGTGCCAGCAGTTCCCGAGTGACTAGCGGGGCCCGCATCAGGCAGTATTTT.